Listed here are 18 T cell receptor beta chains from one sample, sequenced in a study of cytomegalovirus exposure and HLA in healthy donors. PCR employed 60 Vbeta and 13 Jbeta primers. Clones were read by immunoSEQ multiplex PCR, and TCRdb kept only the in-frame ones, dropping some. In the table there are over 200,000 clones, around four fifths of which are singletons. What was sequenced was PBMCs. Receptors originate from a woman aged 55-70 years in good health and CMV-seropositive.

The chain couples TRBV10-3 to TRBJ2-3; a weak D match, TRBD2 (6 bases). Germline V gene lookup returns CDR1 ENHRY and CDR2 SYGVKD. Trimming stripped 7 bases from V and 6 bases from J, with 14 bases between. The CDR3 is 13 residues long. The CDR3 loop reads CAITAGREDTQYF. CDR3 nucleotides: TGTGCCATCACTGCGGGCCGGGAGGATACGCAGTATTTT.

This rearrangement joins TRBV7-9 to TRBJ1-2, with D possibly TRBD1 on 6 matching bases. The CDR3 sequence is 17 residues long. V gave up 5 bases and J gave up 6 bases, with 25 bases separating them. Germline V lookup: CDR1 SEHNR, CDR2 FQNEAQ (reference sequence). Here the CDR3 reads CASSGHVTGITGHGYTF. CDR3 bases: TGTGCCAGCAGCGGACACGTAACAGGGATTACCGGGCATGGCTACACCTTC.

The chain combines TRBV19 with TRBJ2-3; no clear D. The CDR3 runs 11 residues. The ends were cut back, 5 bases at V and 5 bases at J, with 5 bases in the middle. CDR1 LNHDA and CDR2 SQIVND come from the germline V gene (reference sequence). Here the CDR3 DNA reads TGTGCCAGTAGTCTCGGAGATACGCAGTATTTT. Translated: CASSLGDTQYF.

This sequence joins TRBV29-1 and TRBJ1-1; D remains ambiguous. The CDR3 has 12 amino acids. Trimming stripped 6 bases from V and 1 base from J, with 9 bases between. The germline V gene encodes CDR1 SQVTM and CDR2 ANQGSEA. CDR3 protein: CSVTHGNTEAFF. CDR3 coding DNA: TGCAGCGTCACTCACGGGAACACTGAAGCTTTCTTT.

This clone showed up just once. V usage is TRBV29-1 and J usage is TRBJ2-3; D may be TRBD2 (6 bases). The CDR3 runs 13 residues. Trimming removed 5 bases at V and 2 bases at J, with 11 bases between. In germline, CDR1 is SQVTM, CDR2 ANQGSEA. CDR3 in amino acids: CSVSLAYTDTQYF. CDR3 nucleotide sequence: TGCAGCGTTAGTCTAGCGTACACAGATACGCAGTATTTT.

The chain combines TRBV19 with TRBJ1-5; TRBD1 might be the D (6 bases). The germline CDR1 and CDR2 sequences are LNHDA and SQIVND (reference sequence). The CDR3 runs 13 residues. The V gene lost 10 bases and the J gene lost 4 bases, with 14 bases spanning the gap. The DNA for the CDR3 is TGTGCCACCAAGGACAGACTAAATCAGCCCCAGCATTTT. Its translation is CATKDRLNQPQHF.

J is TRBJ2-7 and V is TRBV6-6, with 7 bases that match TRBD2. The CDR3 is made up of 14 amino acids. The germline V gene has CDR1 MNHNY and CDR2 SVGAGI (reference sequence). V was pared by 8 bases and J by 7 bases, with 14 bases of the junction left unmatched. The CDR3 protein is CASGRGGSTQEQYF. The CDR3, as DNA: TGTGCCAGCGGTCGGGGCGGGAGCACGCAAGAGCAGTACTTC.

As for this clone: Germline is not matched at one junction end, which may reflect a read error. V usage is TRBV7-9 and J usage is TRBJ1-1, with D perhaps TRBD1 (6 bases). The CDR3 is made up of 12 amino acids. Germline loops: CDR1 SEHNR, CDR2 FQNEAQ (reference sequence). CDR3 nucleotides: TGTGCCAGCAGCGTAGCAGGGGTGAGGGCTTTCTTT. It specifies CASSVAGVRAFF. Filled out from reference TRBV7-9 and TRBJ1-1, the complete variable domain reads DTGVSQNPRHKITKRGQNVTFRCDPISEHNRLYWYRQTLGQGPEFLTYFQNEAQLEKSRLLSDRFSAERPKGSFSTLEIQRTEQGDSAMYLCASSVAGVRAFFGQGTRLTVV.

This chain uses TRBV30 with TRBJ1-1; 8 nucleotides align to TRBD1. V lost 3 bases and J lost 10; bases outside the gene matches: 13. The CDR3 consists of 14 residues. CDR1 is GTSNPN, CDR2 SVGIG, per germline (reference sequence). CDR3 loop: CAWRSPGQVPIAFF. The CDR3 DNA follows: TGTGCCTGGAGATCCCCGGGACAGGTTCCTATAGCTTTCTTT.

The chain couples TRBV30 to TRBJ2-7, with D perhaps matching TRBD2 (5 bases). CDR3 size: 13 residues. Trimming shortened V by 2 bases and J by 4 bases, and 12 bases separated the two germline ends. CDR1 and CDR2 from the germline V gene are GTSNPN and SVGIG (reference sequence). CDR3 DNA sequence: TGTGCCTGGAGTACCGGGGATGGGTACGAGCAGTACTTC. Translation gives CAWSTGDGYEQYF.

The chain couples TRBV28 to TRBJ1-5; 8 positions agree with TRBD1. V gave up 8 bases and J gave up 2 bases; unmatched junction bases: 2. CDR3 length: 13 residues. Germline CDR1 is MDHEN and CDR2 is SYDVKM. The CDR3 nucleotides read TGTGCCAGCGGGACAGGCGGCAATCAGCCCCAGCATTTT. As protein: CASGTGGNQPQHF.

The V call is TRBV18, the J call TRBJ1-1; D not certain. The length of the CDR3 is 15 residues. V was clipped by 3 bases and J by 0 bases, with 11 bases between them. Germline assignment: CDR1 KGHSH and CDR2 LQKENI. The CDR3 sequence is CASSPDVSLNTEAFF. The CDR3, as DNA: TGTGCCAGCTCACCTGATGTGAGTTTGAACACTGAAGCTTTCTTT.

This chain joins TRBV5-1 and TRBJ2-5; 8 positions agree with TRBD2. CDR1 is SGHRS, CDR2 YFSETQ, per germline. The V and J ends lost 2 bases and 1 base, in that order; junction bases with no gene match: 16. CDR3 length: 19 residues. The CDR3 bases are TGCGCCAGCAGCTTCCCTTCGGGGCCTTGGCGGGGGGCCCAAGAGACCCAGTACTTC. It encodes CASSFPSGPWRGAQETQYF.

This rearrangement joins TRBV2 to TRBJ2-1, with 7 bases lining up with TRBD1. The CDR3 is made up of 14 amino acids. Trimming took 6 bases from V and 5 from J; bases not matched to a gene: 7. CDR1 SNHLY and CDR2 FYNNEI come from the germline V gene. The CDR3 nucleotides read TGTGCCAGCAGGGACAGGCCCGAAGACAATGAGCAGTTCTTC. Translated: CASRDRPEDNEQFF.

The chain joins TRBV7-9 to TRBJ1-2; a possible D gene is TRBD1 (5 bases). The CDR3 runs to 14 residues. Germline V gene lookup returns CDR1 SEHNR and CDR2 FQNEAQ (reference sequence). V was cut by 5 bases and J by 3 bases, with 13 bases left in between. The CDR3 DNA follows: TGTGCCAGCAGCCCCTGGGGGACTGACTATGGCTACACCTTC. Translation: CASSPWGTDYGYTF.

This clone appeared a few times. The J gene is TRBJ1-3, the V gene TRBV6-1, with D unclear. This CDR3 is 16 amino acids long. CDR1 is MNHNS and CDR2 is SASEGT in the germline V gene. Trimming left V 2 bases short and J 0 bases short, with 11 bases between. CDR3 coding DNA: TGTGCCAGCAGTGAAACAGATACGAGCTCTGGAAACACCATATATTTT. This sequence encodes CASSETDTSSGNTIYF.

Worth noting for this clone: One junction end disagrees with the germline gene, perhaps due to a read error. In the same sample, other DNA sequences code for this CDR3. J is TRBJ2-3 and V is TRBV27; 12 bases are a match to TRBD2. Germline loops: CDR1 MNHEY, CDR2 SMNVEV (reference sequence). There are 18 residues in the CDR3. CDR3 sequence reads: CASTHRGLAGYATDTQYF. The DNA for the CDR3 is TGTGCCAGCACCCACAGGGGACTAGCGGGTTATGCCACAGATACACAGTATTTT.

The chain has TRBV19 and TRBJ1-3, with 9 bases matching TRBD1. Germline V lookup: CDR1 LNHDA, CDR2 SQIVND (reference sequence). V shed 5 bases, J shed 5 bases, and the junction held 7 bases outside the gene matches. The CDR3 sequence is 15 residues long. Here the CDR3 reads CASSVGTGWRNTIYF. CDR3 bases: TGTGCCAGTAGTGTCGGGACAGGGTGGCGAAACACCATATATTTT.